The 21 T cell receptor beta chains below come from one sample, sequenced in a study of shared clonotypes between healthy human individuals. Profiling relied on immunoSEQ multiplex PCR, and the TCRdb table lists in-frame clones only, not all of them. The profile shows roughly 410,000 clones, 90% to 97% of them singletons. Source material: memory CD8+ T cells sorted from blood. Subset: CD45RO+ cells pooled with CCR7-negative TemRA cells. Receptor source: a man aged 30 to 39 in good health.

This chain links TRBV19 with TRBJ2-1; D possibly corresponds to TRBD2 (7 bases). The germline V gene encodes CDR1 LNHDA and CDR2 SQIVND (reference sequence). Trimming left V 3 bases short and J 5 bases short, with 14 bases between. The CDR3 has 15 residues. CDR3 sequence (DNA): TGTGCCAGTAGTATCCAGGGGAGGGAGGACAATGAGCAGTTCTTC. Translated, it gives CASSIQGREDNEQFF. Variable domain in full (rest from reference TRBV19 and TRBJ2-1): DGGITQSPKYLFRKEGQNVTLSCEQNLNHDAMYWYRQDPGQGLRLIYYSQIVNDFQKGDIAEGYSVSREKKESFPLTVTSAQKNPTAFYLCASSIQGREDNEQFFGPGTRLTVL.

The gene calls are TRBV2 and TRBJ1-3; D is unresolved. V lost 6 bases, J lost 0 bases, and 12 bases lay in between. The germline V gene encodes CDR1 SNHLY and CDR2 FYNNEI. The CDR3 length is 15 residues. The CDR3 loop reads CASRYTGLSGNTIYF. Written as DNA, the CDR3 is TGTGCCAGCAGGTATACTGGCCTCTCTGGAAACACCATATATTTT.

V gene TRBV28 combines with J gene TRBJ1-4; D is unresolved. Germline CDR1 and CDR2: MDHEN and SYDVKM. The CDR3 totals 14 residues. Trimming left V 0 bases short and J 3 bases short, with 5 bases between. CDR3 amino acids: CASSLWSPNEKLFF. CDR3 sequence (DNA): TGTGCCAGCAGTTTATGGTCCCCTAATGAAAAACTGTTTTTT.

V and J are TRBV29-1 and TRBJ2-5, with TRBD2 matching over 7 bases. With 7 bases clipped from V and 5 bases from J, the junction kept 7 bases outside the gene matches. This CDR3 is built from 12 residues. The germline V gene has CDR1 SQVTM and CDR2 ANQGSEA. CDR3 protein: CSARSGGETQYF. CDR3 nucleotides: TGCAGCGCCAGATCCGGGGGGGAGACCCAGTACTTC.

CDR3 nucleotides: TGTGCCTGGAGTGTACCAACGACCCACTCTGGAAACACCATATATTTT. Translation: CAWSVPTTHSGNTIYF. The chain has TRBV30 and TRBJ1-3; D is uncertain. The CDR3 consists of 16 residues. Trimming stripped 0 bases from V and 0 bases from J, with 12 bases between. Per the germline V gene, CDR1 is GTSNPN and CDR2 is SVGIG (reference sequence).

The CDR3 spells CASLRDIGNTIYF. CDR3 DNA: TGTGCCAGCCTCCGGGACATCGGAAACACCATATATTTT. The rearrangement uses TRBV2 and TRBJ1-3; a weak D match, TRBD1 (6 bases). V was shortened by 8 bases and J by 4 bases, with 12 bases between the two germline ends. CDR3 length: 13 residues. Germline V lookup: CDR1 SNHLY, CDR2 FYNNEI. Drawing the rest from reference TRBV2 and TRBJ1-3, the complete variable domain is EPEVTQTPSHQVTQMGQEVILRCVPISNHLYFYWYRQILGQKVEFLVSFYNNEISEKSEIFDDQFSVERPDGSNFTLKIRSTKLEDSAMYFCASLRDIGNTIYFGEGSWLTVV.

The gene calls are TRBV5-6 and TRBJ2-1; D is possibly TRBD1 (6 bases). The CDR3 length is 17 residues. The V gene lost 1 base and the J gene lost 5 bases, with 19 bases spanning the gap. Germline V lookup: CDR1 SGHDT, CDR2 YYEEEE. The CDR3 loop is CASSLRGHPTEDNEQFF. CDR3 nucleotide sequence: TGTGCCAGCAGCTTGAGGGGACACCCCACAGAGGACAATGAGCAGTTCTTC.

The chain combines TRBV6-5 with TRBJ1-5, with D hard to call. Germline CDR1 reads MNHEY; CDR2 reads SVGAGI. CDR3 length equals 13 residues. V shed 5 bases and J shed 7 bases, with 12 bases lying between them. The CDR3 nucleotides read TGTGCCAGCAGTCCCCATCAGTCCCAGCCCCAGCATTTT. This encodes CASSPHQSQPQHF.

This clone was seen a single time. The CDR3 sequence is CASSAHMGFDTDTQYF. CDR3 sequence (DNA): TGTGCCAGCAGTGCCCATATGGGATTCGACACAGATACGCAGTATTTT. J is TRBJ2-3 and V is TRBV25-1, with D unresolved. Germline V CDR1 and CDR2: MGHDK, SYGVNS. There are 16 residues in the CDR3. V shed 4 bases and J shed 2 bases, with 16 bases lying between them.

The rearrangement links TRBV2 to TRBJ2-1; 14 nucleotides match TRBD2. CDR1 and CDR2 (germline): SNHLY, FYNNEI. J was trimmed by 9 bases and V by 7 bases; bases with no gene match: 8. The CDR3 extends over 15 amino acids. The CDR3 region is CASISGLAGVGEQFF. CDR3 sequence (DNA): TGTGCCAGCATCTCGGGACTAGCGGGAGTCGGTGAGCAGTTCTTC.

This clone is a singleton in its sample. As DNA, the CDR3 is TGTGCCAGCAGCCAACGACTAGTATTCGACGAGCAGTACTTC. This sequence encodes CASSQRLVFDEQYF. The J gene is TRBJ2-7, the V gene TRBV14, with TRBD2 as a possible D gene (6 bases). The CDR3 consists of 14 residues. Trimming pared 2 bases from V and 5 bases from J, leaving 13 bases between. Germline CDR1 and CDR2: SGHDN and FVKESK.

This chain connects TRBV7-8 to TRBJ2-7; unclear D gene. V was trimmed by 1 base and J by 1 base, leaving 5 bases between them. The CDR3 length is 13 residues. Germline-derived CDR1 and CDR2 are SGHVS and FQNEAQ. The CDR3 nucleotides read TGTGCCAGCAGCTTAGGCCATTCCTACGAGCAGTACTTC. It codes for CASSLGHSYEQYF.

V is TRBV5-1 and J is TRBJ2-1; D not resolved. The CDR3 runs to 14 residues. Germline-derived CDR1 and CDR2 are SGHRS and YFSETQ. The germline V and J ends were trimmed by 6 bases and 3 bases, with 13 bases remaining between them. The CDR3 region is CASTSEAYYNEQFF. Written as DNA, the CDR3 is TGCGCCAGCACCAGTGAGGCTTACTACAATGAGCAGTTCTTC. Full variable domain (rest looked up from reference TRBV5-1 and TRBJ2-1): KAGVTQTPRYLIKTRGQQVTLSCSPISGHRSVSWYQQTPGQGLQFLFEYFSETQRNKGNFPGRFSGRQFSNSRSEMNVSTLELGDSALYLCASTSEAYYNEQFFGPGTRLTVL.

J is TRBJ2-1 and V is TRBV5-1, with D perhaps TRBD1 or TRBD2 (5 bases each). Germline V CDR1 and CDR2: SGHRS, YFSETQ. V shed 3 bases and J shed 6 bases, with 16 bases lying between them. CDR3 length: 15 amino acids. DNA for the CDR3: TGCGCCAGCAGCTGGGACCCTGCCAGAGGCAATGAGCAGTTCTTC. This translates into CASSWDPARGNEQFF.

The chain recombines TRBV7-9 with TRBJ2-3; D perhaps matches TRBD2 (6 bases). Trimming took 3 bases from V and 4 from J, leaving 14 bases between them. The CDR3 consists of 15 residues. CDR1 is SEHNR, CDR2 FQNEAQ, per germline (reference sequence). CDR3 coding DNA: TGTGCCAGCAGCTTGGGACTCCCTCCGCCAGATACGCAGTATTTT. Protein sequence: CASSLGLPPPDTQYF. Together with reference TRBV7-9 and TRBJ2-3, the CDR3 gives the full variable domain: DTGVSQNPRHKITKRGQNVTFRCDPISEHNRLYWYRQTLGQGPEFLTYFQNEAQLEKSRLLSDRFSAERPKGSFSTLEIQRTEQGDSAMYLCASSLGLPPPDTQYFGPGTRLTVL.

The rearrangement links TRBV7-9 to TRBJ2-3; 10 bases line up with TRBD2. Germline values: CDR1 SEHNR, CDR2 FQNEAQ (reference sequence). The junction had 11 bases not matched to a gene; V was cut back by 1 base and J by 1 base. This CDR3 has 19 amino acids. The CDR3 bases are TGTGCCAGCAGCTTAGATTATGGGACTAGCGCCCTTCGCACAGATACGCAGTATTTT. Residues: CASSLDYGTSALRTDTQYF.

This chain uses TRBV5-1 with TRBJ2-3, with 8 bases lining up with TRBD2. The V and J ends lost 4 bases and 2 bases, in that order; junction bases with no gene match: 3. This CDR3 region has 14 residues. Per germline, CDR1 SGHRS and CDR2 YFSETQ. CDR3 nucleotides: TGCGCCAGCAGCGTTAGCGGGGACACAGATACGCAGTATTTT. It encodes CASSVSGDTDTQYF. Combining the CDR3 with reference TRBV5-1 and TRBJ2-3 gives the whole variable domain KAGVTQTPRYLIKTRGQQVTLSCSPISGHRSVSWYQQTPGQGLQFLFEYFSETQRNKGNFPGRFSGRQFSNSRSEMNVSTLELGDSALYLCASSVSGDTDTQYFGPGTRLTVL.

V and J are TRBV6-5 and TRBJ2-7; D is perhaps TRBD1 or TRBD2 (5 bases each). Germline values: CDR1 MNHEY, CDR2 SVGAGI. The ends were cut back, 5 bases at V and 3 bases at J, with 11 bases in the middle. The CDR3 covers 13 residues. The CDR3 DNA is TGTGCCAGCAGTCCGGGGACCTACTACGAGCAGTACTTC. It translates to CASSPGTYYEQYF.

This chain connects TRBV6-5 to TRBJ1-2, with no clear D. The CDR3 is made up of 15 amino acids. V lost 2 bases and J lost 4, with 14 bases in between. Germline V gene sequence: CDR1 MNHEY, CDR2 SVGAGI. CDR3 DNA sequence: TGTGCCAGCAGTTACCACAGTCTATCCCCCTATGGCTACACCTTC. Residues: CASSYHSLSPYGYTF.

Comment on this clone: Other nucleotide sequences from this sample produce the same CDR3. This chain connects TRBV15 to TRBJ2-7; unclear D gene. Germline lookup yields CDR1 LNHNV and CDR2 YYDKDF (reference sequence). The CDR3 spans 12 residues. Trimming removed 0 bases at V and 3 bases at J, with 3 bases between. The CDR3 DNA follows: TGTGCCACCAGCAGAGATAGCTACGAGCAGTACTTC. Encoded protein: CATSRDSYEQYF.

The chain couples TRBV27 to TRBJ2-3; D tentatively reads TRBD1 or TRBD2 (5 bases each). This CDR3 comprises 13 residues. Trimming stripped 4 bases from V and 0 bases from J, with 5 bases between. Germline V gene sequence: CDR1 MNHEY, CDR2 SMNVEV (reference sequence). DNA for the CDR3: TGTGCCAGCAGTTGGGACAGCACAGATACGCAGTATTTT. Its protein product is CASSWDSTDTQYF.